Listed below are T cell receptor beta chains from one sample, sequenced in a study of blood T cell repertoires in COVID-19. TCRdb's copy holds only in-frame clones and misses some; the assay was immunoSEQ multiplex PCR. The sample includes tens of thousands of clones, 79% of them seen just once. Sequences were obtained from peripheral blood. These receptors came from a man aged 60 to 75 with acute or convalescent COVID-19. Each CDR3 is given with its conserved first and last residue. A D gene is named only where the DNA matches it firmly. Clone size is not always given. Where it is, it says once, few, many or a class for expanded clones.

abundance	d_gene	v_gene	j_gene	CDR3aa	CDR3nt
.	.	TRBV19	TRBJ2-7	CASSISTDGPYEQYF	TGTGCCAGTAGTATTAGTACAGATGGTCCCTACGAGCAGTACTTC
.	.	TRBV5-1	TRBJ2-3	CASRPTGSTDTQYF	TGCGCCAGCAGACCAACAGGGAGCACAGATACGCAGTATTTT
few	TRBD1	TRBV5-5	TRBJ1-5	CASSSGQINQPQHF	TGTGCCAGCAGCTCGGGACAGATCAATCAGCCCCAGCATTTT
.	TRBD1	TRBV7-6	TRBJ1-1	CASSIGTGRNTEAFF	TGTGCCAGCAGCATCGGGACAGGGCGGAACACTGAAGCTTTCTTT
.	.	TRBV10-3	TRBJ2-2	CATHRENGELFF	TGTGCCACTCACAGGGAAAACGGGGAGCTGTTTTTT
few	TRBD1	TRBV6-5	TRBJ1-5	CASSPGTGIFQPQHF	TGTGCCAGCAGCCCGGGGACAGGGATCTTTCAGCCCCAGCATTTT
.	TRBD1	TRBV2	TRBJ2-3	CASSARTGGWGDTQYF	TGTGCCAGCAGTGCCAGGACAGGGGGCTGGGGAGATACGCAGTATTTT
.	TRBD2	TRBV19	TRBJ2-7	CASSKQSPGLTEQYF	TGTGCCAGTAGTAAGCAATCACCGGGACTAACAGAGCAGTACTTC
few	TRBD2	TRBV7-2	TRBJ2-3	CASSLQGGGARTDTQYF	TGTGCCAGCAGCTTACAAGGCGGGGGGGCCCGCACAGATACGCAGTATTTT
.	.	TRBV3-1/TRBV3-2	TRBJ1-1	CASSQSFTSEAFF	TGTGCCAGCAGCCAATCCTTCACTTCTGAAGCTTTCTTT
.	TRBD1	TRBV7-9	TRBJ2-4	CASSSTTGSGIQYF	TGTGCCAGCAGCTCGACGACAGGGAGCGGCATTCAGTACTTC
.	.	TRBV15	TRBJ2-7	CATSRRSSSYEQYF	TGTGCCACCAGCCGAAGATCGAGCTCCTACGAGCAGTACTTC
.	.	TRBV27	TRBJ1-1	CASSFSGNTEAFF	TGTGCCAGCAGTTTCTCCGGGAACACTGAAGCTTTCTTT
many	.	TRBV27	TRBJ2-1	CASRTASNEQFF	TGTGCCAGCAGGACAGCCTCGAATGAGCAGTTCTTC
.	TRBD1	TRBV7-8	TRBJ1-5	CASSLGGGGNQPQHF	TGTGCCAGCAGCTTAGGAGGGGGCGGCAATCAGCCCCAGCATTTT
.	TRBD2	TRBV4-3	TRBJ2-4	CASSQDKGTSGGVAKNIQYF	TGCGCCAGCAGCCAAGATAAAGGGACTAGCGGGGGGGTAGCCAAAAACATTCAGTACTTC
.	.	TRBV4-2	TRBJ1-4	CASSQSLGALYEKLFF	TGTGCCAGCAGCCAATCTCTGGGGGCATTATATGAAAAACTGTTTTTT
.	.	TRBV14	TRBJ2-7	CASSHSSYEQYF	TGTGCCAGCAGCCACTCGAGCTACGAGCAGTACTTC
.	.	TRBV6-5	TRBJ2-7	CASSPPRGARGEQYF	TGTGCCAGCAGCCCCCCCCGCGGGGCCCGGGGGGAGCAGTACTTC
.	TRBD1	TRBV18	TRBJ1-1	CASSRQGADTEAFF	TGTGCCAGCTCAAGACAGGGGGCAGACACTGAAGCTTTCTTT
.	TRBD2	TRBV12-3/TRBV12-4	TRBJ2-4	CASSLGTSQYF	TGTGCCAGCAGTTTAGGGACTAGTCAGTACTTC
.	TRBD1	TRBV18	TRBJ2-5	CASSAPGQGEATQYF	TGTGCCAGCTCAGCCCCGGGACAGGGGGAGGCGACCCAGTACTTC
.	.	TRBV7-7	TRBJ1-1	CASSPGMNTEAFF	TGTGCTAGCAGCCCCGGGATGAACACTGAAGCTTTCTTT
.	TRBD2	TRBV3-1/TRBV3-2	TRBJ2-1	CASSRSSGYNEQFF	TGTGCCAGCAGCCGATCTAGCGGGTACAATGAGCAGTTCTTC
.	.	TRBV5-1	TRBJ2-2	CASSFAGLRTGELFF	TGCGCCAGCAGTTTTGCGGGCCTCAGGACCGGGGAGCTGTTTTTT
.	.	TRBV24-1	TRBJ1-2	CATSDLAGNYGYTF	TGTGCCACCAGTGATTTAGCGGGGAACTATGGCTACACCTTC
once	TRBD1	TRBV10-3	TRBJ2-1	CAISTLTGSSYNEQFF	TGTGCCATCAGTACCCTGACAGGGAGCTCCTACAATGAGCAGTTCTTC
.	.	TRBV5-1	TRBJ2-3	CASSLRTVLTDTQYF	TGCGCCAGCAGCTTGAGGACAGTGCTTACAGATACGCAGTATTTT
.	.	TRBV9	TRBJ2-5	CASSTQDGRLGETQYF	TGTGCCAGCAGCACCCAAGACGGCAGGCTGGGAGAGACCCAGTACTTC
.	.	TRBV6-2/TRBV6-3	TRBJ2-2	CASSYFPAVTGELFF	TGTGCCAGCAGTTACTTCCCAGCGGTCACCGGGGAGCTGTTTTTT
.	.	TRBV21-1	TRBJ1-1	CASSKALGSLGAFF	TGTGCCAGCAGCAAAGCGCTAGGATCCCTTGGAGCTTTCTTT
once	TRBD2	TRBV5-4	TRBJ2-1	CASSLSGTSHNEQFF	TGTGCCAGCAGCTTGTCCGGGACTAGCCACAATGAGCAGTTCTTC
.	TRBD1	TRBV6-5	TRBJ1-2	CASRLTQGAGGYTF	TGTGCCAGCAGACTCACCCAGGGGGCCGGTGGCTACACCTTC
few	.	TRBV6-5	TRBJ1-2	CASSPTQGARGYTF	TGTGCCAGCAGCCCCACACAGGGAGCGCGCGGCTACACCTTC
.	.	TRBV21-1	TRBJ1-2	CASSLRPGQGAIGYTF	TGTGCCAGCAGCCTCCGCCCGGGACAGGGGGCGATTGGCTACACCTTC
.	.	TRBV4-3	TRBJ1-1	CASSQEAGYTEAFF	TGCGCCAGCAGCCAAGAAGCAGGGTACACTGAAGCTTTCTTT
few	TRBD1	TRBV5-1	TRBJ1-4	CASTETGAEKLFF	TGCGCCAGCACCGAGACAGGGGCTGAAAAACTGTTTTTT
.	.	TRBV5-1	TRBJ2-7	CASSLDSERYEQYF	TGCGCCAGCAGCTTGGATAGCGAGCGGTACGAGCAGTACTTC
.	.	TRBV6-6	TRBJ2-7	CASRSGEGAYEQYF	TGTGCCAGCAGATCAGGGGAGGGTGCTTACGAGCAGTACTTC
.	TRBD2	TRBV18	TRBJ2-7	CASSPGTSVYEQYF	TGTGCCAGCTCGCCCGGGACTAGCGTCTACGAGCAGTACTTC
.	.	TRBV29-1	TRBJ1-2	CSVEVQSRPFSNYGYTF	TGCAGCGTTGAAGTTCAGTCGCGGCCATTCTCTAACTATGGCTACACCTTC
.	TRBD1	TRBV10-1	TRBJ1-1	CASSDVGTGGWDTEAFF	TGCGCCAGCAGTGATGTCGGGACAGGGGGCTGGGACACTGAAGCTTTCTTT
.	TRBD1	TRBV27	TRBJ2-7	CASSLGDRVLEQYF	TGTGCCAGCAGTTTAGGGGACAGGGTTCTCGAGCAGTACTTC
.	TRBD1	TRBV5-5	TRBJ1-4	CASSGTTGLGATNEKLFF	TGTGCCAGCAGCGGAACGACAGGGCTTGGGGCAACTAATGAAAAACTGTTTTTT
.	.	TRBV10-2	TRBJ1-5	CATAGSRMSQPQHF	TGCGCCACCGCGGGATCTCGTATGAGTCAGCCCCAGCATTTT
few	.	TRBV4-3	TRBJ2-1	CASSPRRRASNEQFF	TGCGCCAGCAGCCCAAGGAGGAGAGCTTCCAATGAGCAGTTCTTC
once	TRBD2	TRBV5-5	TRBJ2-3	CASSPREGLAGGRGTDTQYF	TGTGCCAGCAGCCCCCGAGAGGGACTAGCGGGGGGGCGTGGCACAGATACGCAGTATTTT
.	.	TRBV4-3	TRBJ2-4	CASSQEFTVKLGNIQYF	TGCGCCAGCAGCCAAGAATTTACTGTCAAGCTTGGAAACATTCAGTACTTC
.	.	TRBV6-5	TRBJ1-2	CASSYSLRYGYTF	TGTGCCAGCAGTTACTCTCTACGCTATGGCTACACCTTC
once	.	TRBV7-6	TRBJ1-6	CASSLAGTQNSPLHF	TGTGCCAGCAGCTTAGCTGGGACACAGAATTCACCCCTCCACTTT
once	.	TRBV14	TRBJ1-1	CASSQAGNQGNTEAFF	TGTGCCAGCAGCCAAGCAGGAAACCAGGGGAACACTGAAGCTTTCTTT
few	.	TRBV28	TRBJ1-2	CASSSPLGGGSNYGYTF	TGTGCCAGCAGTTCCCCACTAGGGGGGGGCAGCAACTATGGCTACACCTTC
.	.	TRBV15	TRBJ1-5	CATSRDSSAGGNQPQHF	TGTGCCACCAGCAGAGATAGTTCGGCGGGTGGCAATCAGCCCCAGCATTTT
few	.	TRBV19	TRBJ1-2	CASSPGTF	TGTGCCAGTAGCCCAGGAACCTTC
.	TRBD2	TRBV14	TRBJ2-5	CASSPRGDSQETQYF	TGTGCCAGCTCCCCCCGGGGGGACTCCCAAGAGACCCAGTACTTC